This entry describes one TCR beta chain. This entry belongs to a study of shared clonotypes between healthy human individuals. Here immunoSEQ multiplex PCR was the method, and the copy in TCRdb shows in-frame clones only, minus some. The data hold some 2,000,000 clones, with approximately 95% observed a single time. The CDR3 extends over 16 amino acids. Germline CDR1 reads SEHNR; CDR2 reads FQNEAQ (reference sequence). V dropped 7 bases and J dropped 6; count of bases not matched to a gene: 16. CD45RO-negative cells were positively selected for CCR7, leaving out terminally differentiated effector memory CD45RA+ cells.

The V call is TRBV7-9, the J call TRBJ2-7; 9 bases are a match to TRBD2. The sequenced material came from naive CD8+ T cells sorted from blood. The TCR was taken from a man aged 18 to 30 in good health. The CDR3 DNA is TGTGCCAGCACCTCAACCCTTAGCGGGAGAGACTCCGAGCAGTACTTC. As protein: CASTSTLSGRDSEQYF.